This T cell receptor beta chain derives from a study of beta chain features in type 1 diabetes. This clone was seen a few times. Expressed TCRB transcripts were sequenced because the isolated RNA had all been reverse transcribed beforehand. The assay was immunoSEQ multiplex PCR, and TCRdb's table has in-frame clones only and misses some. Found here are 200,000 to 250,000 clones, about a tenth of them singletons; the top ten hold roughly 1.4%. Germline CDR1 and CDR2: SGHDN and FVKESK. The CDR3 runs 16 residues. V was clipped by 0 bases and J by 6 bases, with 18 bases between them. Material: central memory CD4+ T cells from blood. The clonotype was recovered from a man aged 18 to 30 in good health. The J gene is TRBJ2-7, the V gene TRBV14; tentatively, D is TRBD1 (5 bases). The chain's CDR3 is CASSQEHSRQTPEQYF. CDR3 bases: TGTGCCAGCAGCCAAGAACATAGCAGACAGACCCCCGAGCAGTACTTC. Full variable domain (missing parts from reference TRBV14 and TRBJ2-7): EAGVTQFPSHSVIEKGQTVTLRCDPISGHDNLYWYRRVMGKEIKFLLHFVKESKQDESGMPNNRFLAERTGGTYSTLKVQPAELEDSGVYFCASSQEHSRQTPEQYFGPGTRLTVT.